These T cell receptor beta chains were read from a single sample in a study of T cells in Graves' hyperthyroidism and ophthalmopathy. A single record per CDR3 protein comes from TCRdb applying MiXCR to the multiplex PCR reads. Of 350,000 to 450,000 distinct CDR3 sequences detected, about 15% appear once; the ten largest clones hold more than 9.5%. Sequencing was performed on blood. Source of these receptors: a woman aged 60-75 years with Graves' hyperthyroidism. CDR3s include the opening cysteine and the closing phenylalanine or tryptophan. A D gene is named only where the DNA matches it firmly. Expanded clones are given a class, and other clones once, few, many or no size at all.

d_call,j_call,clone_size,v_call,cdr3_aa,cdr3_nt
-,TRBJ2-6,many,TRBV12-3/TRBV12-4,CASSFSSGANVLTF,TGTGCCAGCAGTTTTTCGTCTGGGGCCAACGTCCTGACTTTC
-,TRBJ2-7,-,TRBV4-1,CASSHNLGYPGNEQYF,TGCGCCAGCAGCCACAACCTAGGATACCCGGGCAACGAGCAGTACTTC
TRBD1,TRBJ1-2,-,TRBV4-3,CASSQDRASNYGYTF,TGCGCCAGCAGCCAGGACAGGGCGTCTAACTATGGCTACACCTTC
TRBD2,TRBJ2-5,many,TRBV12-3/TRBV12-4,CASSLGLAGLLETQYF,TGTGCCAGCAGTTTAGGACTAGCGGGCCTTTTGGAGACCCAGTACTTC
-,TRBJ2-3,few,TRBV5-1,CASAVLQNTDTQYF,TGCGCCAGCGCCGTACTCCAAAATACAGATACGCAGTATTTT
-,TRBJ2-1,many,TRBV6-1,CASWGLAAGNEQFF,TGTGCCAGCTGGGGGCTAGCCGCTGGGAATGAGCAGTTCTTC
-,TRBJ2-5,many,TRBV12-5,CASGLVLAGPLGTQYF,TGTGCTAGTGGTTTGGTACTTGCGGGACCGCTAGGGACCCAGTACTTC
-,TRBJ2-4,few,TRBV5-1,CASSPSPDSLSSIQYF,TGCGCCAGCAGCCCTTCCCCGGACAGTTTAAGTAGCATTCAGTACTTC
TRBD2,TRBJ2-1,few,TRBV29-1,CSVEVAPRSGSHKEPTKAQFF,TGCAGCGTTGAAGTGGCCCCTCGTAGCGGGAGTCATAAAGAGCCTACAAAGGCGCAGTTCTTC
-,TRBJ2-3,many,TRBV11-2,CASSSQGWETDTQYF,TGTGCCAGCAGCTCCCAGGGGTGGGAGACAGATACGCAGTATTTT
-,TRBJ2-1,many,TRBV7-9,CASSWRYNEQFF,TGTGCCAGCAGCTGGCGCTACAATGAGCAGTTCTTC
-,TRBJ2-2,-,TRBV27,CASSTRRGISLAGELFF,TGTGCCAGCAGTACTAGACGGGGGATCTCTTTGGCCGGGGAGCTGTTTTTT
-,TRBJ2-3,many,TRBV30,CAWSEGFTSTDTQYF,TGTGCCTGGAGCGAGGGCTTCACTAGCACAGATACGCAGTATTTT
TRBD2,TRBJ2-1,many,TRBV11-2,CASSPTSGSVNEQFF,TGTGCCAGCAGCCCGACTAGCGGGAGTGTCAATGAGCAGTTCTTC
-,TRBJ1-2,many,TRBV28,CASSLLFGGYTF,TGTGCCAGCAGTTTACTTTTCGGTGGCTACACCTTC
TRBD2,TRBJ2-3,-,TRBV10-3,CAISYLGGTTSADTQYF,TGTGCCATCAGTTACCTGGGGGGGACTACCTCCGCAGATACGCAGTATTTT
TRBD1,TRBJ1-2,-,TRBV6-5,CASSYSEGQFYGYTF,TGTGCCAGCAGTTACTCGGAGGGACAGTTTTATGGCTACACCTTC
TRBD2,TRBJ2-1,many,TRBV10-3,CAITTGTSGNEQFF,TGTGCCATCACCACCGGGACTAGCGGGAATGAGCAGTTCTTC
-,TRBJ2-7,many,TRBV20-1,CSARVPHLDEQYF,TGCAGTGCTAGAGTCCCACACCTGGACGAGCAGTACTTC
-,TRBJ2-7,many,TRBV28,CAIKPGSSSGSQYF,TGTGCCATCAAGCCCGGGAGTTCATCTGGTTCGCAGTACTTC
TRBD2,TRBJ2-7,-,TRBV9,CANSPASGPYNEQYF,TGTGCCAACAGCCCCGCTAGCGGACCCTACAACGAGCAGTACTTC
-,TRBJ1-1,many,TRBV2,CASRPDTENTEAFF,TGTGCCAGCAGACCCGACACAGAAAACACTGAAGCTTTCTTT
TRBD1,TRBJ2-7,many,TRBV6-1,CASTTGTGLYEQYF,TGTGCCAGCACCACCGGGACAGGACTCTACGAGCAGTACTTC
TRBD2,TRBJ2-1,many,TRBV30,CAWREGSGSYNEQFF,TGTGCCTGGAGAGAGGGTAGCGGGAGCTACAATGAGCAGTTCTTC
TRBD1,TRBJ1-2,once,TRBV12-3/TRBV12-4,CASSTGGSYGYTF,TGTGCCAGCAGTACAGGGGGTAGCTATGGCTACACCTTC
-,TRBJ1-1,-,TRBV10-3,CAIRAAAGSEAFF,TGTGCCATCCGGGCGGCAGCGGGCTCTGAAGCTTTCTTT
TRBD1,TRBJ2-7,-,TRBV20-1,CSATPGTGGRSYEQYF,TGCAGTGCTACCCCCGGGACAGGGGGCCGATCCTACGAGCAGTACTTC
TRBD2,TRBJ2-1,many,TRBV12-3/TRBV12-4,CASSGSGRIGNEQFF,TGTGCCAGCAGTGGAAGCGGGAGGATTGGAAATGAGCAGTTCTTC
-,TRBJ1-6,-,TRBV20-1,CSALAPPGEVGNSPLHF,TGCAGTGCCCTCGCCCCGCCAGGGGAGGTGGGGAATTCACCCCTCCACTTT
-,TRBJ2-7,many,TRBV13,CASSLGASSEQYF,TGTGCCAGCAGCTTAGGGGCTAGTTCAGAGCAGTACTTC
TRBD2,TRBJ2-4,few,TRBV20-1,CSASGTSSNIQYF,TGCAGTGCTTCCGGGACTAGCAGCAACATTCAGTACTTC
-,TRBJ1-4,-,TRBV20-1,CSARGGRSTSNEKLFF,TGCAGTGCTAGAGGGGGAAGGTCAACTTCTAATGAAAAACTGTTTTTT
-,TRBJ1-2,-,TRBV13,CASSLGPGRNYGYTF,TGTGCCAGCAGCTTAGGCCCGGGACGGAACTATGGCTACACCTTC
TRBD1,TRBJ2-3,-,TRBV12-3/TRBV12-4,CASSYSTGADTQYF,TGTGCCAGCAGTTACTCAACAGGGGCAGATACGCAGTATTTT
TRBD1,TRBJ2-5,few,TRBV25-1,CASNRTPGTEIQETQYF,TGTGCCAGCAATCGAACTCCAGGGACAGAGATACAAGAGACCCAGTACTTC
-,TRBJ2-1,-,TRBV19,CATRGGKQFF,TGTGCCACAAGGGGGGGAAAGCAGTTCTTC
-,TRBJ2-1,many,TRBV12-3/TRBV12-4,CASSPRRGSYNEQFF,TGTGCCAGCAGCCCCCGTAGGGGTTCCTACAATGAGCAGTTCTTC
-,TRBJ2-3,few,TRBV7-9,CASSYDSGDRPDTQYF,TGTGCCAGCAGTTATGATTCGGGAGATCGGCCAGATACGCAGTATTTT
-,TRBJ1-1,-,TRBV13,CASSLPTESRWTEAFF,TGTGCCAGCAGCCTTCCAACAGAGTCCCGATGGACTGAAGCTTTCTTT
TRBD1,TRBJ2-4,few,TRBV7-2,CASSFYGTGGFKNIQYF,TGTGCCAGCAGCTTCTACGGGACAGGGGGTTTCAAAAACATTCAGTACTTC